This record looks at one T cell receptor (beta chain) sequence and its context. Using immunoSEQ multiplex PCR, the repertoire was profiled, and TCRdb retains in-frame clones only, with some absent. The sample lists tens of thousands of clones; 90% were seen once. This CDR3 is built from 18 residues. Trimming cost V 2 bases and J 8 bases, with 25 bases left between them. Per the germline V gene, CDR1 is SGHRS and CDR2 is YFSETQ. This record belongs to a study of control samples from healthy donors and cancer patients. This clonotype was obtained from a man between 60 and 75 years old with colorectal cancer. Sequenced material: PBMCs. This chain links TRBV5-1 with TRBJ2-2; maybe TRBD1 (6 bases). Here the CDR3 reads CASSFGSPFTGLVGELFF. The CDR3 nucleotides are TGCGCCAGCAGCTTTGGGAGCCCGTTTACAGGGTTGGTTGGGGAGCTGTTTTTT.